This T cell receptor beta chain was recorded in a study of T cell responses to AZD1222 COVID-19 vaccine. Details on this clone: The antigen is undetermined.

Notes on the study in general: Sampling captured repertoires only after the peak T cell response. Clonal diversity may have been underestimated, and the donors were mostly white British, with more females than males. Spike regions recognized by vaccine-associated CD4 TCRs spanned the protein, led by 160-218 and 743-854.

The table came from immunoSEQ multiplex PCR; TCRdb's copy has only in-frame clones and leaves some out. The sample lists roughly 100,000 clones, roughly 80% occurring once. With 4 bases removed from V and 1 base from J, the gap between germline ends came to 11 bases. The CDR3 length is 14 residues. Germline-derived CDR1 and CDR2 are MNHEY and SVGEGT. Here the sequenced sample was peripheral blood, taken 28 days after the second AZD1222 dose. The rearrangement joins TRBV6-2 or TRBV6-3 to TRBJ2-7; a possible D gene is TRBD1 (5 bases). The receptor comes from an adult who received the AZD1222 COVID-19 vaccine. The CDR3 bases are TGTGCCAGCAGTTCCCGGACAATTTCCTACGAGCAGTACTTC. Amino acids: CASSSRTISYEQYF.